This T cell receptor beta chain derives from a study of monozygotic twins with inflammatory bowel disease. As to this clonotype: The antigen is undetermined.

Total RNA from whole blood was isolated with no T cell sorting. TCRdb re-called the 5' RACE reads and gives one entry per CDR3 protein, without DNA. The sample totals under 200,000 distinct CDR3 sequences; its top ten clones hold approximately 2.4%. Findings and limits, study-wide: With inverse Simpson as the measure, TCRbeta diversity was lower in IBD patients than in healthy co-twins. Differing T cell subtypes remained indistinguishable. Relative clonotype sharing with others was diminished in IBD patients versus healthy twins, particularly with disease activity.

Germline V gene data show CDR1 as DFQATT and CDR2 as SNEGSKA (reference sequence). The CDR3 has 13 amino acids. Sequencing input: blood. J is TRBJ1-4 and V is TRBV20-1. The TCR originated in a human donor with ulcerative colitis or Crohn's disease, or a healthy co-twin of an affected twin (not recorded which). CDR3 in amino acids: CSAVMYTNEKLFF.